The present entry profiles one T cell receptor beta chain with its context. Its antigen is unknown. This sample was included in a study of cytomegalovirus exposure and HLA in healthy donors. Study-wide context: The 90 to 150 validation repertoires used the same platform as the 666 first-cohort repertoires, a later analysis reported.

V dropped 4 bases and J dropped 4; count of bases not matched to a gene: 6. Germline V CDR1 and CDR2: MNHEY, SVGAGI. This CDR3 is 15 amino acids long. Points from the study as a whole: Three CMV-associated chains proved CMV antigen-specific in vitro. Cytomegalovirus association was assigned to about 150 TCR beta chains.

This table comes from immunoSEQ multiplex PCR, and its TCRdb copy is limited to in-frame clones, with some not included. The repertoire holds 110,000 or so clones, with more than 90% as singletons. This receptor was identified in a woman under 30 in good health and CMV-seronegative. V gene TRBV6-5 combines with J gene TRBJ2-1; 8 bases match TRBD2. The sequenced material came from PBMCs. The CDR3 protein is CASSSAGGGYNEQFF. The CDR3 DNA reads TGTGCCAGCAGTTCCGCGGGGGGCGGATACAATGAGCAGTTCTTC.